These 14 T cell receptor beta chains originate from one sample sequenced in a study of cytomegalovirus exposure and HLA in healthy donors (dated by TCRdb to about 2017). Library preparation used the immunoSEQ multiplex PCR assay. A mixture of 60 forward primers for TCR Vbeta segments and 13 reverse primers for TCR Jbeta segments was used in the multiplex PCR. TCRdb mirrors the immuneACCESS table, restricted to in-frame sequences. Some clones are absent from its copies; in checked studies, under half trace to an unresolved V gene, and the reason for the others is unknown. Here the sample has about 160,000 clones; roughly 75% occur a single time. In total, the top ten clones hold 1% of the sample. Sequencing was carried out using PBMCs. The receptors here all came from a woman aged 45-65 years in good health and CMV-seropositive.

The chain uses TRBV9 and TRBJ1-2, with 12 positions matching TRBD1. The germline V gene has CDR1 SGDLS and CDR2 YYNGEE. After removal of 2 bases from V and 4 bases from J, the junction contained 9 bases not matched to a gene. The CDR3 totals 17 residues. The CDR3 coding sequence is TGTGCCAGCAGCGTCCGGGACAGGGGGCGCGGGGTCTATGGCTACACCTTC. This gives the protein CASSVRDRGRGVYGYTF. Variable domain in full (rest from reference TRBV9 and TRBJ1-2): DSGVTQTPKHLITATGQRVTLRCSPRSGDLSVYWYQQSLDQGLQFLIQYYNGEERAKGNILERFSAQQFPDLHSELNLSSLELGDSALYFCASSVRDRGRGVYGYTFGSGTRLTVV.

The chain carries TRBV12-5 and TRBJ2-3; TRBD2 matches 7 bases. V lost 5 bases and J lost 2; bases outside the gene matches: 10. The CDR3 consists of 16 residues. Germline values: CDR1 LGHNT, CDR2 FRNRAP. CDR3 residues: CASGATSGTITDTQYF. The CDR3 DNA reads as TGTGCTAGTGGTGCTACCTCCGGGACTATCACAGATACGCAGTATTTT.

The rearrangement joins TRBV4-3 to TRBJ2-3; maybe TRBD1 (6 bases). V was trimmed by 6 bases and J by 3 bases, leaving 10 bases between them. The length of the CDR3 is 13 residues. Germline assignment: CDR1 LGHNA and CDR2 YSLEER. CDR3 region: CASRSTGTDTQYF. CDR3 nucleotides: TGCGCCAGCAGGAGTACAGGGACAGATACGCAGTATTTT.

The table lists this clone with a few counts. The junction and the germline gene differ at one end; a read error may be behind it. The chain links TRBV7-9 to TRBJ2-1; 13 nucleotides match TRBD2. Germline V lookup: CDR1 SEHNR, CDR2 FQNEAQ (reference sequence). The CDR3 totals 16 residues. The CDR3 here is CSSSRGLAGRGDEQFF. Written as DNA, the CDR3 is TGTTCCAGCAGCCGGGGACTAGCGGGAAGAGGGGATGAGCAGTTCTTC.

A word on this clone: Other DNA sequences within the sample encode an identical CDR3. The V gene is TRBV7-8, the J gene TRBJ2-3; 9 bases match TRBD2. The junction had 14 bases not matched to a gene; V was cut back by 4 bases and J by 6 bases. From germline, CDR1 is SGHVS and CDR2 FQNEAQ. This CDR3 has 17 residues. Written as DNA, the CDR3 is TGTGCCAGCAGCTCAAGATTAGCGGGAGTGATGGGCGATACGCAGTATTTT. Translation: CASSSRLAGVMGDTQYF.

The chain links TRBV18 to TRBJ1-2; D may be TRBD1 (5 bases). This CDR3 contains 12 residues. Trimming shortened V by 2 bases and J by 5 bases, and 6 bases separated the two germline ends. Per the germline V gene, CDR1 is KGHSH and CDR2 is LQKENI. CDR3 protein: CASSPTGYGYTF. CDR3 in DNA: TGTGCCAGCTCACCAACAGGTTATGGCTACACCTTC.

The V gene is TRBV19, the J gene TRBJ2-7, with D possibly matching TRBD1 (6 bases). The ends were cut back, 3 bases at V and 6 bases at J, with 12 bases in the middle. In germline, CDR1 is LNHDA, CDR2 SQIVND (reference sequence). The CDR3 spans 13 residues. Here the CDR3 reads CASSIVRGSEQYF. DNA for the CDR3: TGTGCCAGTAGTATTGTAAGGGGGAGCGAGCAGTACTTC.

There are a few counts of this clone. CDR3 DNA sequence: TGTGCCAGCAGTGGGACAGGGGGCGTGAGCAATCAGCCCCAGCATTTT. It yields the protein CASSGTGGVSNQPQHF. The chain uses TRBV2 and TRBJ1-5; 11 bases are a match to TRBD1. The CDR3 consists of 16 residues. V was pared by 4 bases and J by 1 base, with 3 bases of the junction left unmatched. Germline CDR1 is SNHLY and CDR2 is FYNNEI.

The rearrangement uses TRBV7-3 and TRBJ2-2, with a tentative D call TRBD1 (6 bases). Germline CDR1 is SGHTA and CDR2 is FQGTGA. The CDR3 extends over 15 amino acids. The V end lost 3 bases, the J end lost 6 bases, and 14 bases lay between the germline ends. The CDR3 DNA reads TGTGCCAGCAGCTTGATTACAGGGTTCCCCGGGGAGCTGTTTTTT. It encodes CASSLITGFPGELFF. Looking up the rest from reference TRBV7-3 and TRBJ2-2 gives the full variable domain: GAGVSQTPSNKVTEKGKYVELRCDPISGHTALYWYRQSLGQGPEFLIYFQGTGAADDSGLPNDRFFAVRPEGSVSTLKIQRTERGDSAVYLCASSLITGFPGELFFGEGSRLTVL.

This chain links TRBV2 with TRBJ1-5, with D unclear. V shed 7 bases and J shed 7 bases, with 11 bases lying between them. CDR1 is SNHLY, CDR2 FYNNEI, per germline. This CDR3 is built from 12 residues. The CDR3 region is CASKRLWQPQHF. As DNA, the CDR3 is TGTGCCAGCAAAAGACTATGGCAGCCCCAGCATTTT.

This rearrangement joins TRBV6-1 to TRBJ1-2; D is perhaps TRBD1 (6 bases). The CDR3 runs 14 residues. The V end lost 2 bases, the J end lost 4 bases, and 11 bases lay between the germline ends. CDR1 is MNHNS and CDR2 is SASEGT in the germline V gene. CDR3 nucleotides: TGTGCCAGCAGTGAAACACGACAGGCCTATGGCTACACCTTC. Protein product: CASSETRQAYGYTF.

The chain employs TRBV7-9 and TRBJ1-2, with TRBD1 matching over 9 bases. The CDR3 is 15 residues long. Germline CDR1 and CDR2: SEHNR and FQNEAQ (reference sequence). V was pared by 5 bases and J by 4 bases, with 8 bases of the junction left unmatched. The chain's CDR3 is CASSKTGTGSYGYTF. CDR3 DNA sequence: TGTGCCAGCAGCAAGACCGGGACAGGGAGCTATGGCTACACCTTC.

There are a few counts of this clone. This chain links TRBV5-4 with TRBJ2-7; D possibly corresponds to TRBD1 (6 bases). Germline V gene data show CDR1 as SGHNT and CDR2 as YYREEE (reference sequence). V was trimmed by 2 bases and J by 4 bases, leaving 10 bases between them. There are 13 residues in the CDR3. Here the CDR3 reads CASSLQGRYEQYF. In DNA, the CDR3 is TGTGCCAGCAGCTTACAGGGAAGGTACGAGCAGTACTTC.

This clone was counted a few times. The rearrangement joins TRBV9 to TRBJ2-3; 13 bases agree with TRBD2. V shed 1 base and J 8 bases; nucleotides not matched to a gene: 4. The CDR3 has 15 residues. Per germline, CDR1 SGDLS and CDR2 YYNGEE. DNA of the CDR3: TGTGCCAGCAGCGTATCCTGGACTAGCGGGGGTACGCAGTATTTT. This translates into CASSVSWTSGGTQYF. Variable domain in full (rest from reference TRBV9 and TRBJ2-3): DSGVTQTPKHLITATGQRVTLRCSPRSGDLSVYWYQQSLDQGLQFLIQYYNGEERAKGNILERFSAQQFPDLHSELNLSSLELGDSALYFCASSVSWTSGGTQYFGPGTRLTVL.